This T cell receptor (beta chain) was documented in a study of cytomegalovirus exposure and HLA in healthy donors. Findings and caveats of the study: Later work associated roughly 15,000 TCR beta sequences with HLA alleles at 0.05 false discovery rate. For most subjects, TCR beta sequences were reported to predict HLA-A and HLA-B alleles with accuracy. Specificity for CMV antigens was confirmed in vitro for a few of the CMV-associated chains. Among CMV-associated TCR beta chains, most appeared HLA-restricted in a later analysis.

The CDR3 contains 14 residues. Germline V lookup: CDR1 SGHTA, CDR2 FQGNSA. V was pared by 5 bases and J by 4 bases, with 5 bases of the junction left unmatched. 60 Vbeta and 13 Jbeta primers were used in PCR. This table comes from immunoSEQ multiplex PCR, and its TCRdb copy is limited to in-frame clones, with some not included. The repertoire holds some 120,000 clones, with around 84% as singletons. Comment on this clone: Its antigen is currently unknown.

This TCR derives from a woman in her thirties or forties in good health and CMV-seronegative. This chain links TRBV7-2 with TRBJ1-2, with 9 bases that match TRBD1. The sequenced sample consisted of PBMCs. The CDR3, as DNA: TGTGCCAGCAGCACTGGGGACAGGGCCTATGGCTACACCTTC. This sequence encodes CASSTGDRAYGYTF.